The 18 T cell receptor beta chains below all came from one sample that was sequenced in a study of T cells in lung cancer brain metastases. Only in-frame clones appear in the TCRdb table, and some are missing; sequencing was by immunoSEQ multiplex PCR. The sample yields fewer than 5,000 clones, approximately 90% seen once. Source material: tumor tissue from the primary lung tumor. Source of these receptors: a man aged 55 to 70 with non-small cell lung cancer.

This clone has only one observation. The chain links TRBV7-2 to TRBJ1-2; TRBD1 matches 8 bases. Germline V gives CDR1 SGHTA, CDR2 FQGNSA. After removal of 5 bases from V and 8 bases from J, the junction contained 10 bases not matched to a gene. The CDR3 is made up of 14 amino acids. The CDR3 reads CASSPAARGQGYTF. DNA for the CDR3: TGTGCCAGCAGCCCCGCTGCCAGGGGGCAGGGCTACACCTTC. Full variable domain (remainder filled in from reference TRBV7-2 and TRBJ1-2): GAGVSQSPSNKVTEKGKDVELRCDPISGHTALYWYRQSLGQGLEFLIYFQGNSAPDKSGLPSDRFSAERTGGSVSTLTIQRTQQEDSAVYLCASSPAARGQGYTFGSGTRLTVV.

This chain connects TRBV5-5 to TRBJ1-5, with 7 nucleotides matching TRBD1. Germline trimming cut 6 bases from V and 4 bases from J; bases unmatched to any gene: 7. Germline CDR1 and CDR2: SGHKS and YYEKEE (reference sequence). The CDR3 runs to 14 residues. DNA for the CDR3: TGTGCCAGCACGCGGGACAGTGGGAATCAGCCCCAGCATTTT. The encoded protein is CASTRDSGNQPQHF.

DNA of the CDR3: TGTGCCAGCAGCAAAGACCGTAGGGATCCTTACGAGCAGTACTTC. Translated: CASSKDRRDPYEQYF. V and J are TRBV21-1 and TRBJ2-7. TRBV21-1 has pseudogene status. The CDR3 covers 15 residues.

CDR3 DNA sequence: TGTGCCAGCAGCCCAGGGGGCCCTAGCACAGATACGCAGTATTTT. Translated, it gives CASSPGGPSTDTQYF. The genes are TRBV6-5 and TRBJ2-3, with 8 nucleotides matching TRBD1. V lost 6 bases, J lost 0 bases, and 5 bases stayed unmatched. In germline, CDR1 is MNHEY, CDR2 SVGAGI. The CDR3 is made up of 15 amino acids.

The chain combines TRBV14 with TRBJ1-1, with D possibly TRBD1 on 6 matching bases. The CDR3 sequence is 15 residues long. Germline values: CDR1 SGHDN, CDR2 FVKESK. Trimming shortened V by 2 bases and J by 4 bases, and 14 bases separated the two germline ends. The chain's CDR3 is CASSQQGFGITEAFF. For the CDR3, the DNA is TGTGCCAGCAGCCAACAGGGGTTTGGGATCACTGAAGCTTTCTTT.

The DNA of the CDR3 is TGTGCCAGCAGTTTGAGTGGGGCCGCCGGGGAAGGCTACACCTTC. It encodes CASSLSGAAGEGYTF. The chain couples TRBV28 to TRBJ1-2, with a tentative D call TRBD1 (5 bases). The CDR3 is 15 amino acids. Germline CDR1 and CDR2: MDHEN and SYDVKM. Trimming shortened V by 3 bases and J by 8 bases, and 19 bases separated the two germline ends.

The V and J genes are TRBV5-6 and TRBJ2-5; TRBD2 matches 12 bases. V gave up 2 bases and J gave up 1 base; unmatched junction bases: 3. The germline CDR1 and CDR2 sequences are SGHDT and YYEEEE. There are 16 residues in the CDR3. In nucleotides, the CDR3 is TGTGCCAGCAGCTTACCACTAGCGGGGGGCCAAGAGACCCAGTACTTC. Protein: CASSLPLAGGQETQYF.

This clone has only a few counts. The chain recombines TRBV5-4 with TRBJ2-5, with 8 bases identical to TRBD1. Trimming took 0 bases from V and 2 from J; bases not matched to a gene: 3. Germline CDR1 and CDR2: SGHNT and YYREEE (reference sequence). The length of the CDR3 is 15 residues. CDR3 loop: CASSLAQGAQETQYF. CDR3 sequence (DNA): TGTGCCAGCAGCTTGGCTCAGGGGGCTCAAGAGACCCAGTACTTC. Full variable domain (remainder filled in from reference TRBV5-4 and TRBJ2-5): ETGVTQSPTHLIKTRGQQVTLRCSSQSGHNTVSWYQQALGQGPQFIFQYYREEENGRGNFPPRFSGLQFPNYSSELNVNALELDDSALYLCASSLAQGAQETQYFGPGTRLLVL.

The chain joins TRBV21-1 to TRBJ2-4; the table assigns TRBD1, which was not confirmed against the DNA. TRBV21-1 is recorded as a pseudogene. The CDR3 totals 15 residues. CDR3 sequence (DNA): TGTGCCAGCACCGTTACATTGTTCGCCAAAAACATTCAGTACTTC. Its protein product is CASTVTLFAKNIQYF.

This clone was observed once. The chain couples TRBV5-4 to TRBJ2-5; D possibly uses TRBD1 or TRBD2 (5 bases each). The CDR3 runs to 15 residues. From germline, CDR1 is SGHNT and CDR2 YYREEE (reference sequence). V gave up 0 bases and J gave up 5 bases, with 14 bases separating them. This CDR3 reads CASSLDRGRLETQYF. CDR3 DNA: TGTGCCAGCAGCTTGGATAGGGGACGCTTGGAGACCCAGTACTTC.

Details on this clone: The sample has other DNA sequences that encode this CDR3 too. The genes are TRBV5-1 and TRBJ2-1; no definite D call. This CDR3 has 16 residues. Germline V gives CDR1 SGHRS, CDR2 YFSETQ. Trimming left V 4 bases short and J 0 bases short, with 14 bases between. The CDR3 nucleotides are TGCGCCAGCAGCCCGTGGACGGGTAGCTCCTACAATGAGCAGTTCTTC. It yields the protein CASSPWTGSSYNEQFF. Full variable domain (outside the CDR3, taken from reference TRBV5-1 and TRBJ2-1): KAGVTQTPRYLIKTRGQQVTLSCSPISGHRSVSWYQQTPGQGLQFLFEYFSETQRNKGNFPGRFSGRQFSNSRSEMNVSTLELGDSALYLCASSPWTGSSYNEQFFGPGTRLTVL.

This chain's CDR3 is CASSLAGGLTDTQYF. The CDR3 DNA reads TGTGCCAGCAGCTTAGCGGGGGGGCTCACAGATACGCAGTATTTT. The V gene is TRBV9, the J gene TRBJ2-3; 11 bases fit TRBD2. J gave up 2 bases and V 4 bases, and 3 bases lay outside the gene matches. Germline lookup yields CDR1 SGDLS and CDR2 YYNGEE. CDR3 length: 15 residues.

The chain couples TRBV9 to TRBJ2-3; 9 nucleotides line up with TRBD2. CDR1 and CDR2 from the germline V gene are SGDLS and YYNGEE. The ends lost 0 bases at V and 7 bases at J; junction bases unmatched: 3. CDR3 size: 14 residues. The CDR3 is CASSVEGLAYTQYF. For the CDR3, the DNA is TGTGCCAGCAGCGTAGAAGGACTAGCGTATACGCAGTATTTT.

This clone was seen just once. V is TRBV7-9 and J is TRBJ2-3; maybe TRBD2 (6 bases). V was cut by 4 bases and J by 4 bases, with 9 bases left in between. Germline assignment: CDR1 SEHNR and CDR2 FQNEAQ (reference sequence). CDR3 length equals 13 residues. This CDR3 is CASSSRGPDTQYF. As DNA, the CDR3 is TGTGCCAGCAGCTCGCGGGGTCCAGATACGCAGTATTTT. The complete variable domain, with remaining parts taken from reference TRBV7-9 and TRBJ2-3, reads DTGVSQNPRHKITKRGQNVTFRCDPISEHNRLYWYRQTLGQGPEFLTYFQNEAQLEKSRLLSDRFSAERPKGSFSTLEIQRTEQGDSAMYLCASSSRGPDTQYFGPGTRLTVL.

As for this clone: One end of the junction is discordant with germline, which a read error may explain. The J gene is TRBJ2-7, the V gene TRBV2, with D unresolved. The CDR3 extends over 14 amino acids. CDR1 is SNHLY and CDR2 is FYNNEI in the germline V gene. CDR3 DNA sequence: TGTGTCAGCAGTGAAGCCGAGACTGACTACGAGCAGTACTTC. It encodes CVSSEAETDYEQYF.

This rearrangement joins TRBV30 to TRBJ1-1; D not resolved. V dropped 3 bases and J dropped 6 bases, with 11 bases sitting between them. There are 12 residues in the CDR3. Germline assignment: CDR1 GTSNPN and CDR2 SVGIG (reference sequence). The CDR3 loop reads CAWSHDGPEAFF. CDR3 DNA sequence: TGTGCCTGGAGCCATGATGGACCTGAAGCTTTCTTT.

The rearrangement uses TRBV14 and TRBJ1-3; a possible D gene is TRBD1 (6 bases). V was trimmed by 1 base and J by 3 bases, leaving 16 bases between them. This CDR3 has 17 residues. Looked up from germline, CDR1 is SGHDN and CDR2 is FVKESK. CDR3 loop: CASSQVLFGGGGNTIYF. CDR3 nucleotides: TGTGCCAGCAGCCAAGTCCTTTTCGGGGGCGGTGGAAACACCATATATTTT.

The chain joins TRBV28 to TRBJ2-5; TRBD1 or TRBD2 may be the D gene (5 bases each). V dropped 6 bases and J dropped 5 bases, with 7 bases sitting between them. The CDR3 is made up of 11 amino acids. Germline CDR1 is MDHEN and CDR2 is SYDVKM. The CDR3 nucleotides are TGTGCCAGCAGGGGGGAGGAGACCCAGTACTTC. This sequence encodes CASRGEETQYF.